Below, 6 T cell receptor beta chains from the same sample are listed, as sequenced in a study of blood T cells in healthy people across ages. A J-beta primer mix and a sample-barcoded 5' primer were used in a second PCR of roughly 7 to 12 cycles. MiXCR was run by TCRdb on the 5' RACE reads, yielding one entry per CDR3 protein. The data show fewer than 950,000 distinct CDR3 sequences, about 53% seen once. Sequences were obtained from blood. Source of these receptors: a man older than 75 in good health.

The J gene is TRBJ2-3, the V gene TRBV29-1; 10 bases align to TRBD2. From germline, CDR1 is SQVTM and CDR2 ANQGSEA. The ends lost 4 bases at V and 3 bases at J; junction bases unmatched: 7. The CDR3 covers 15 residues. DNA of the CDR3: TGCAGCGTTGCTCTAGCGGGGGTAGGGACAGATACGCAGTATTTT. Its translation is CSVALAGVGTDTQYF.

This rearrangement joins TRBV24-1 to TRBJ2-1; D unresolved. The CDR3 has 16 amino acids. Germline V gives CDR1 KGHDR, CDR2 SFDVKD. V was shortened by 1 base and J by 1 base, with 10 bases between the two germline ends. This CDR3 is CATSDFSGSSYNEQFF. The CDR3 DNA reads TGTGCCACCAGTGATTTTAGTGGCTCTTCCTACAATGAGCAGTTCTTC.

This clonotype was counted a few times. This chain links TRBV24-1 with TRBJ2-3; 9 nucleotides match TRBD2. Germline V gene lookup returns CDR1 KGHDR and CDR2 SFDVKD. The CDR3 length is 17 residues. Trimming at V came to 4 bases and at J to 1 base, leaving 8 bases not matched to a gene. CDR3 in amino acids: CATSDPTSGGGTDTQYF. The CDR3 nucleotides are TGTGCCACCAGTGACCCGACTAGCGGAGGGGGCACAGATACGCAGTATTTT.

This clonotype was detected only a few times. The DNA for the CDR3 is TGTGCCCAAAACCGCGGCAATGAGCAGTTCTTC. Translated, it gives CAQNRGNEQFF. V usage is TRBV2 and J usage is TRBJ2-1, with D hard to call. Germline CDR1 SNHLY, CDR2 FYNNEI. The CDR3 has 11 amino acids. V lost 11 bases, J lost 6 bases, and 11 bases lay in between.

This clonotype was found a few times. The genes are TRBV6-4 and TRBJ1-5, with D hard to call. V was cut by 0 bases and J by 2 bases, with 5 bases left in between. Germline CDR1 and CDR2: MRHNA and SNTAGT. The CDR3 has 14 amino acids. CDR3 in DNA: TGTGCCAGCAGTGACTCGTTGGGCAATCAGCCCCAGCATTTT. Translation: CASSDSLGNQPQHF.

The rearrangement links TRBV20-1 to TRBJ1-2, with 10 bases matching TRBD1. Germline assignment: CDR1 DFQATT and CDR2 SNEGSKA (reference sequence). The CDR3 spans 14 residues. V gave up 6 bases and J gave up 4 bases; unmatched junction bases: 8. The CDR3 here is CSAPGTGEGYGYTF. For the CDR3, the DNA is TGCAGTGCCCCGGGGACAGGGGAGGGCTATGGCTACACCTTC.